The 16 T cell receptor beta chains reported below all come from one sample, sequenced in a study of blood T cell repertoires in COVID-19. Clones were read by immunoSEQ multiplex PCR, and TCRdb kept only the in-frame ones, dropping some. The sample consists of about 80,000 clones, 88% of them appearing once. The sample consisted of peripheral blood. The receptor set was obtained from an older man with acute or convalescent COVID-19.

The chain joins TRBV2 to TRBJ2-7, with TRBD1 matching 12 bases. This CDR3 region has 15 residues. The V gene's germline CDR1 is SNHLY and CDR2 FYNNEI. Losses at the gene ends were 6 bases for V and 2 bases for J; bases not matched to a gene: 5. Here the CDR3 DNA reads TGTGCCAGCAGCGCCGGGACAGGGGGCCCCTACGAGCAGTACTTC. Translating gives CASSAGTGGPYEQYF.

The chain has TRBV6-4 and TRBJ1-2, with D possibly matching TRBD1 (6 bases). This CDR3 comprises 15 residues. Trimming left V 5 bases short and J 0 bases short, with 13 bases between. CDR1 is MRHNA, CDR2 SNTAGT, per germline. The CDR3 bases are TGTGCCAGCAGTTGGACAGCCTCTTCTAACTATGGCTACACCTTC. It encodes CASSWTASSNYGYTF.

The chain combines TRBV28 with TRBJ1-1; D perhaps matches TRBD1 (5 bases). Germline V CDR1 and CDR2: MDHEN, SYDVKM. V was pared by 6 bases and J by 2 bases, with 13 bases between. The CDR3 runs 14 residues. CDR3 nucleotide sequence: TGTGCCAGCAGGTCATGGGGGGAAAACACTGAAGCTTTCTTT. It is translated as CASRSWGENTEAFF. Based on the CDR3 plus reference TRBV28 and TRBJ1-1, the full variable domain is DVKVTQSSRYLVKRTGEKVFLECVQDMDHENMFWYRQDPGLGLRLIYFSYDVKMKEKGDIPEGYSVSREKKERFSLILESASTNQTSMYLCASRSWGENTEAFFGQGTRLTVV.

The chain combines TRBV24-1 with TRBJ2-1; 8 nucleotides agree with TRBD2. The V gene end was trimmed by 6 bases and the J gene end by 5 bases; junction bases not matched to a gene: 11. This CDR3 contains 16 residues. The germline gives CDR1 KGHDR, CDR2 SFDVKD. Here the CDR3 reads CATSPSGLTGNNEQFF. For the CDR3, the DNA is TGTGCCACCAGTCCTAGCGGGCTTACGGGGAACAATGAGCAGTTCTTC.

This rearrangement joins TRBV28 to TRBJ2-7; 9 nucleotides match TRBD2. Germline V lookup: CDR1 MDHEN, CDR2 SYDVKM. The V segment lost 7 bases and the J segment 0 bases; nucleotides outside the gene matches: 7. This CDR3 comprises 15 residues. The CDR3 DNA is TGTGCCAGCACCTCGACTAGCGGCAGCTCCTACGAGCAGTACTTC. Translation gives CASTSTSGSSYEQYF.

In the case of this clone: Germline is not matched at one junction end, which may reflect a read error. The CDR3 here is CATGGSHPSF. CDR3 bases: TGTGCCACCGGGGGGTCACACCCTTCTTTT. The chain has TRBV7-9 and TRBJ2-3; TRBD2 matches 7 bases. Germline V gives CDR1 SEHNR, CDR2 FQNEAQ (reference sequence). The CDR3 covers 10 residues. Full variable domain (rest looked up from reference TRBV7-9 and TRBJ2-3): DTGVSQNPRHKITKRGQNVTFRCDPISEHNRLYWYRQTLGQGPEFLTYFQNEAQLEKSRLLSDRFSAERPKGSFSTLEIQRTEQGDSAMYLCATGGSHPSFGPGTRLTVL.

The chain combines TRBV5-4 with TRBJ2-1; D gene uncertain. With 4 bases removed from V and 2 bases from J, the gap between germline ends came to 4 bases. The CDR3 is made up of 12 amino acids. CDR1 is SGHNT and CDR2 is YYREEE in the germline V gene (reference sequence). The CDR3 DNA follows: TGTGCCAGCAGCCAGACCTACAATGAGCAGTTCTTC. Its translation: CASSQTYNEQFF. Drawing the rest from reference TRBV5-4 and TRBJ2-1, the complete variable domain is ETGVTQSPTHLIKTRGQQVTLRCSSQSGHNTVSWYQQALGQGPQFIFQYYREEENGRGNFPPRFSGLQFPNYSSELNVNALELDDSALYLCASSQTYNEQFFGPGTRLTVL.

The chain combines TRBV4-1 with TRBJ1-1, with a tentative D call TRBD1 (5 bases). Germline V gene sequence: CDR1 MGHRA, CDR2 YSYEKL. V lost 2 bases and J 1 base, leaving 8 bases between the germline ends. CDR3 length equals 14 residues. CDR3 DNA sequence: TGCGCCAGCAGCCAATCTACAGGGAACACTGAAGCTTTCTTT. This sequence encodes CASSQSTGNTEAFF.

This chain uses TRBV21-1 with TRBJ2-3; the D call in the table, TRBD2, was not verified against the DNA. TRBV21-1 has pseudogene status. This CDR3 comprises 18 residues. CDR3 region: CASSKRRPYKPAPPRQYF. The CDR3, as DNA: TGTGCCAGCAGCAAAAGGAGGCCTTACAAGCCCGCTCCCCCTAGGCAGTATTTT.

The chain couples TRBV7-8 to TRBJ2-1, with 7 bases fitting TRBD1. The V gene's germline CDR1 is SGHVS and CDR2 FQNEAQ. The CDR3 extends over 15 amino acids. The V segment lost 4 bases and the J segment 13 bases; nucleotides outside the gene matches: 16. CDR3 sequence: CASSSQQGQWAKQFF. In nucleotides, the CDR3 is TGTGCCAGCAGCTCACAACAGGGACAGTGGGCGAAACAGTTCTTC.

The V gene is TRBV7-9, the J gene TRBJ2-3; TRBD1 is a possible D gene (5 bases). From germline, CDR1 is SEHNR and CDR2 FQNEAQ (reference sequence). This CDR3 region has 14 residues. The germline V and J ends were trimmed by 5 bases and 0 bases, with 9 bases remaining between them. In DNA, the CDR3 is TGTGCCAGCAGCGGGTGGGGCAGCACAGATACGCAGTATTTT. Amino acid sequence: CASSGWGSTDTQYF.

The rearrangement links TRBV11-2 to TRBJ2-6; 10 bases are a match to TRBD1. The germline CDR1 and CDR2 sequences are SGHAT and FQNNGV. The J segment lost 0 bases and the V segment lost 5 bases, leaving 7 bases of the junction unmatched. The CDR3 runs to 18 residues. This CDR3 reads CASSPGTGESSGANVLTF. CDR3 nucleotide sequence: TGTGCCAGCAGCCCCGGGACAGGGGAGAGCTCTGGGGCCAACGTCCTGACTTTC. Full variable domain (outside the CDR3, taken from reference TRBV11-2 and TRBJ2-6): EAGVAQSPRYKIIEKRQSVAFWCNPISGHATLYWYQQILGQGPKLLIQFQNNGVVDDSQLPKDRFSAERLKGVDSTLKIQPAKLEDSAVYLCASSPGTGESSGANVLTFGAGSRLTVL.

The CDR3 here is CASSPDSNTEAFF. DNA of the CDR3: TGTGCCAGCAGCCCCGACTCGAACACTGAAGCTTTCTTT. This chain joins TRBV7-6 and TRBJ1-1; D unclear. Trimming left V 5 bases short and J 1 base short, with 8 bases between. The V gene's germline CDR1 is SGHVS and CDR2 FNYEAQ. The CDR3 consists of 13 residues.

V gene TRBV7-6 combines with J gene TRBJ1-2; no clear D. The V gene lost 5 bases and the J gene lost 7 bases, with 8 bases spanning the gap. Germline-derived CDR1 and CDR2 are SGHVS and FNYEAQ. This CDR3 is 11 amino acids long. The CDR3 DNA follows: TGTGCCAGCAGCGAGGGTGTTGGCTACACCTTC. The encoded protein is CASSEGVGYTF.

This chain joins TRBV3-1 (or the pseudogene TRBV3-2) and TRBJ1-1; 7 nucleotides match TRBD1. The CDR3 length is 13 residues. Per germline, CDR1 LGHDT and CDR2 YNNKEL (reference sequence). V lost 4 bases and J lost 6; bases outside the gene matches: 5. The CDR3 DNA follows: TGTGCCAGCAGCCTGGCCGGGACAGCTGAAGCTTTCTTT. This encodes CASSLAGTAEAFF.

J is TRBJ2-2 and V is TRBV10-3, with D hard to call. Deletions cut 8 bases from V and 0 bases from J, with 7 bases between. The germline gives CDR1 ENHRY, CDR2 SYGVKD. This CDR3 contains 13 residues. This CDR3 reads CAIGPPNTGELFF. The CDR3 nucleotides read TGTGCCATCGGGCCCCCGAACACCGGGGAGCTGTTTTTT.